The 21 T cell receptor beta chains in this list originate from one sample, sequenced in a study of blood T cell repertoires in COVID-19. Assay used: immunoSEQ multiplex PCR; TCRdb lists only in-frame clones, some missing. The data contain fewer than 150,000 clones, about 80% of them seen just once; the ten biggest clones take up less than 20%. The sample consisted of peripheral blood. All receptors come from a woman in her forties or fifties with acute or convalescent COVID-19.

The chain joins TRBV6-2 or TRBV6-3 to TRBJ1-4, with a possible D match to TRBD1 (6 bases). Germline CDR1 reads MNHEY; CDR2 reads SVGEGT. The CDR3 spans 12 residues. Trimming shortened V by 6 bases and J by 7 bases, and 9 bases separated the two germline ends. DNA of the CDR3: TGTGCCAGCAGCCGGACAGTTGAAAAACTGTTTTTT. Its translation is CASSRTVEKLFF.

Here the CDR3 reads CASSSHGQASSYEQYF. The DNA for the CDR3 is TGTGCCAGCAGTTCCCATGGACAGGCGAGCTCCTACGAGCAGTACTTC. The chain uses TRBV27 and TRBJ2-7; 7 nucleotides align to TRBD1. V lost 4 bases, J lost 0 bases, and 9 bases stayed unmatched. Germline CDR1 is MNHEY and CDR2 is SMNVEV (reference sequence). The CDR3 runs to 16 residues.

The sample holds one count of this clone. The chain joins TRBV12-3 or TRBV12-4 to TRBJ2-1; weak D call: TRBD2 (5 bases). The V end was cut by 6 bases, the J end by 6 bases, with 9 bases between. The CDR3 covers 12 residues. CDR3 in amino acids: CASRPTSNEQFF. The CDR3 coding sequence is TGTGCCAGCAGGCCTACTAGCAATGAGCAGTTCTTC.

The chain combines TRBV10-2 with TRBJ1-1; a possible D gene is TRBD1 (6 bases). Looked up from germline, CDR1 is WSHSY and CDR2 is SAAADI. The CDR3 has 13 residues. The germline V and J ends were trimmed by 5 bases and 1 base, with 8 bases remaining between them. The chain's CDR3 is CASSKQGNTEAFF. The DNA of the CDR3 is TGCGCCAGCAGTAAACAGGGGAACACTGAAGCTTTCTTT.

The V and J genes are TRBV28 and TRBJ1-2; 7 nucleotides match TRBD1. Unmatched junction bases numbered 7, after V lost 3 bases and J lost 0 bases. The CDR3 totals 16 residues. Germline CDR1 is MDHEN and CDR2 is SYDVKM. CDR3 loop: CASSLRDRRPNYGYTF. CDR3 bases: TGTGCCAGCAGTTTGCGGGACAGACGCCCTAACTATGGCTACACCTTC.

The chain couples TRBV12-5 to TRBJ2-1; D remains ambiguous. The CDR3 spans 12 residues. Germline CDR1 is LGHNT and CDR2 is FRNRAP. Trimming pared 3 bases from V and 3 bases from J, leaving 3 bases between. The CDR3 loop reads CASGFGYNEQFF. Here the CDR3 DNA reads TGTGCTAGTGGTTTCGGCTACAATGAGCAGTTCTTC.

V is TRBV7-9 and J is TRBJ1-2, with TRBD1 matching over 8 bases. V dropped 0 bases and J dropped 7; count of bases not matched to a gene: 1. The CDR3 has 13 amino acids. Germline-derived CDR1 and CDR2 are SEHNR and FQNEAQ (reference sequence). CDR3 in amino acids: CASSLATGGGYTF. As DNA, the CDR3 is TGTGCCAGCAGCTTAGCCACAGGGGGTGGCTACACCTTC. Supplemented by reference TRBV7-9 and TRBJ1-2, the full variable domain reads DTGVSQNPRHKITKRGQNVTFRCDPISEHNRLYWYRQTLGQGPEFLTYFQNEAQLEKSRLLSDRFSAERPKGSFSTLEIQRTEQGDSAMYLCASSLATGGGYTFGSGTRLTVV.

The rearrangement links TRBV3-1 (or the pseudogene TRBV3-2) to TRBJ1-1, with TRBD1 matching 9 bases. The trim removed 3 bases at V and 5 bases at J, leaving 4 bases unmatched. Per germline, CDR1 LGHDT and CDR2 YNNKEL (reference sequence). The CDR3 is 14 amino acids. The CDR3: CASSHTTGGTEAFF. Here the CDR3 DNA reads TGTGCCAGCAGCCACACGACAGGGGGGACTGAAGCTTTCTTT.

This clone was counted once. The gene calls are TRBV5-1 and TRBJ2-3; 7 bases are a match to TRBD2. CDR3 length equals 14 residues. The germline gives CDR1 SGHRS, CDR2 YFSETQ. V shed 8 bases and J 4 bases; nucleotides not matched to a gene: 10. The CDR3 region is CASWTSSTADTQYF. The DNA for the CDR3 is TGCGCCAGTTGGACTAGTTCTACAGCAGATACGCAGTATTTT.

This chain joins TRBV19 and TRBJ1-4, with D possibly matching TRBD1 (6 bases). Germline V CDR1 and CDR2: LNHDA, SQIVND (reference sequence). V lost 4 bases to trimming and J lost 3 bases, with 21 bases between them. There are 18 residues in the CDR3. This chain's CDR3 is CASSRDLGTSPSNEKLFF. The CDR3 nucleotides are TGTGCCAGTAGTAGGGATCTTGGGACATCACCTTCTAATGAAAAACTGTTTTTT.

V usage is TRBV5-6 and J usage is TRBJ1-2, with TRBD1 matching 10 bases. Looked up from germline, CDR1 is SGHDT and CDR2 is YYEEEE. The junction had 9 bases not matched to a gene; V was cut back by 1 base and J by 3 bases. CDR3 length: 17 amino acids. CDR3 amino acids: CASSLRAGTGADYGYTF. The CDR3 nucleotides read TGTGCCAGCAGCTTGAGGGCCGGGACAGGGGCTGACTATGGCTACACCTTC.

This clone was picked up a small number of times. Other nucleotide sequences from this sample produce the same CDR3. V is TRBV3-1 (or the pseudogene TRBV3-2) and J is TRBJ1-6, with D perhaps TRBD1 (6 bases). This CDR3 region has 14 residues. Deletions cut 1 base from V and 7 bases from J, with 8 bases between. The V gene's germline CDR1 is LGHDT and CDR2 YNNKEL (reference sequence). The CDR3 sequence: CASSQGQGNSPLHF. In DNA, the CDR3 is TGTGCCAGCAGCCAAGGCCAGGGGAATTCACCCCTCCACTTT.

The V call is TRBV10-3, the J call TRBJ2-1, with 9 bases lining up with TRBD1. The length of the CDR3 is 18 residues. The V gene's germline CDR1 is ENHRY and CDR2 SYGVKD. Trimming took 11 bases from V and 0 from J; bases not matched to a gene: 17. The CDR3 is CAAAPGTGTSSSYNEQFF. For the CDR3, the DNA is TGTGCCGCCGCCCCCGGGACAGGGACCAGCAGCTCCTACAATGAGCAGTTCTTC.

There are a few counts of this clone. This chain uses TRBV28 with TRBJ1-2; D is unresolved. This CDR3 contains 14 residues. Germline V gene sequence: CDR1 MDHEN, CDR2 SYDVKM. Trimming pared 7 bases from V and 4 bases from J, leaving 16 bases between. The CDR3 is CASNFGRIAYGYTF. Here the CDR3 DNA reads TGTGCCAGCAATTTTGGCAGGATTGCCTATGGCTACACCTTC.

The chain is built from TRBV6-5 and TRBJ2-7; no clear D. Germline V gene sequence: CDR1 MNHEY, CDR2 SVGAGI. The CDR3 sequence is 15 residues long. The V and J ends lost 7 bases and 9 bases respectively, with 25 bases between them. CDR3 residues: CASIKSVEGTNRQYF. The CDR3 DNA is TGTGCCAGCATCAAATCCGTCGAAGGAACCAACAGGCAGTACTTC.

The rearrangement joins TRBV5-1 to TRBJ2-3; D gene unclear. V shed 4 bases and J shed 4 bases, with 10 bases lying between them. The CDR3 is 13 residues long. Per germline, CDR1 SGHRS and CDR2 YFSETQ. The CDR3 nucleotides are TGCGCCAGCAGCCTATTTTCGGCAGATACGCAGTATTTT. Protein: CASSLFSADTQYF.

The rearrangement joins TRBV5-1 to TRBJ1-5; unclear D gene. V dropped 6 bases and J dropped 3 bases, with 19 bases sitting between them. Per the germline V gene, CDR1 is SGHRS and CDR2 is YFSETQ. This CDR3 has 16 residues. CDR3 nucleotides: TGCGCCAGCAACCCTACCCCCGGGATACTCAATCAGCCCCAGCATTTT. Amino acid sequence: CASNPTPGILNQPQHF.

The chain joins TRBV4-1 to TRBJ2-1, with D tentatively TRBD1 (5 bases). V lost 0 bases and J 2 bases, leaving 17 bases between the germline ends. The length of the CDR3 is 18 residues. Germline CDR1 is MGHRA and CDR2 is YSYEKL. The CDR3 bases are TGCGCCAGCAGCCAAGACCCCCTTGGGGCAGGGACCTACAATGAGCAGTTCTTC. Translated, it gives CASSQDPLGAGTYNEQFF.

This clone was recorded once. This chain connects TRBV7-2 to TRBJ1-6; TRBD1 is a possible D gene (5 bases). Germline CDR1 reads SGHTA; CDR2 reads FQGNSA. The CDR3 has 16 residues. V gave up 5 bases and J gave up 7 bases, with 18 bases separating them. In DNA form, the CDR3 reads TGTGCCAGCAGCCCCACAGGCGCTGCGGGGAATTCACCCCTCCACTTT. Translation: CASSPTGAAGNSPLHF.

This chain connects TRBV19 to TRBJ1-5, with 10 bases that match TRBD1. The CDR3 runs to 15 residues. The V segment lost 7 bases and the J segment 2 bases; nucleotides outside the gene matches: 5. Germline-derived CDR1 and CDR2 are LNHDA and SQIVND (reference sequence). CDR3 residues: CASIRQGAGNQPQHF. The CDR3 nucleotides read TGTGCCAGTATTAGACAGGGGGCTGGCAATCAGCCCCAGCATTTT.

This chain links TRBV5-6 with TRBJ1-5, with no clear D. Germline V lookup: CDR1 SGHDT, CDR2 YYEEEE. V shed 0 bases and J shed 4 bases, with 11 bases lying between them. This CDR3 is built from 15 residues. The CDR3 DNA sequence: TGTGCCAGCAGCTTGGCCGTGACACCTAATCAGCCCCAGCATTTT. Translating it yields CASSLAVTPNQPQHF.